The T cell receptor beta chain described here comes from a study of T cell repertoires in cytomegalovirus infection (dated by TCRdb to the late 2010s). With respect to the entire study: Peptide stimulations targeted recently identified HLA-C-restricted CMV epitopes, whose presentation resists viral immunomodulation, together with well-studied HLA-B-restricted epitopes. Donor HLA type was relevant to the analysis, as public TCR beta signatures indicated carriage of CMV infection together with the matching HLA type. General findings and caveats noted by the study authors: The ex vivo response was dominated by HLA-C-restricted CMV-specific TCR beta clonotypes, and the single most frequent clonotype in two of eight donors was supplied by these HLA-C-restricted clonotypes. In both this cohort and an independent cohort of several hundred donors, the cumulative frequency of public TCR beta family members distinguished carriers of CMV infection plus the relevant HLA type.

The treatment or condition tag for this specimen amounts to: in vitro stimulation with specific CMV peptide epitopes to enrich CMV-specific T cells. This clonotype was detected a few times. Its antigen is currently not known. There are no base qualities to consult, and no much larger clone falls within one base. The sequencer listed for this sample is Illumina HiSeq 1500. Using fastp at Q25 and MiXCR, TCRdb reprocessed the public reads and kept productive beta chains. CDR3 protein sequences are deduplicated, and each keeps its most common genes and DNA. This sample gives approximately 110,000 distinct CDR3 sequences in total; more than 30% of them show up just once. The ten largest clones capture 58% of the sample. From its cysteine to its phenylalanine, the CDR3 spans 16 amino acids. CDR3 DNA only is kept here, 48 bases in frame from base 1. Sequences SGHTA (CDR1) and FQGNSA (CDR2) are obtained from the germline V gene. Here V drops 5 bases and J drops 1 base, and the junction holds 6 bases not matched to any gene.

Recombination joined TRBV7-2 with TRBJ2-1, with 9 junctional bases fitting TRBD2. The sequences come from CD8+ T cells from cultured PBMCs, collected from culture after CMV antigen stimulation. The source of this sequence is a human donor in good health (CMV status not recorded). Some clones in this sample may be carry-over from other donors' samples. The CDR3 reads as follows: CASSDSGGPSYNEQFF. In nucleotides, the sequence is TGTGCCAGCAGCGACAGCGGGGGGCCGTCCTACAATGAGCAGTTCTTC.